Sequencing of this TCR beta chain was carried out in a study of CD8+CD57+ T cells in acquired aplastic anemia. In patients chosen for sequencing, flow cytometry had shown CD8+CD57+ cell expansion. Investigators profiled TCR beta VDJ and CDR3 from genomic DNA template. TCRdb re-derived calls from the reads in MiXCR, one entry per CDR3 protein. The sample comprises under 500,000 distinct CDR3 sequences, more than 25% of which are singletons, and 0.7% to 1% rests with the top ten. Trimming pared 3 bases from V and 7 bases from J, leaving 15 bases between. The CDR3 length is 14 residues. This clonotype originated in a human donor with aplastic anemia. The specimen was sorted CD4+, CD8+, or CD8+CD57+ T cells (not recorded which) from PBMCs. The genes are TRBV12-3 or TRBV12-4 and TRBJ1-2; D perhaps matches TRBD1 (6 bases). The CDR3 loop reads CASSFGGRVSGYTF. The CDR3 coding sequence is TGTGCCAGCAGTTTTGGGGGGCGTGTGAGTGGCTACACCTTC.